This TCR beta chain emerged from a study of blood T cell repertoires in COVID-19. Study-level background: Samples taken during acute and convalescent COVID-19 were collected in the United States, Italy and Spain. Sample material is recorded as cDNA or gDNA derived from T cells, B-cell-depleted T cells, or PBMCs.

Sequencing was performed with immunoSEQ multiplex PCR; in TCRdb, only in-frame clones are kept and a portion is missing. The sample carries about 480,000 clones, about 85% recorded once. Two negative PCRs, clearance, or symptom resolution characterized the recovered Cohort 3 donors. CDR3 length equals 16 residues. V shed 4 bases and J 6 bases; nucleotides not matched to a gene: 11. In germline, CDR1 is MGHRA, CDR2 YSYEKL. Material for sequencing was PBMCs or T cells enriched from blood (not recorded which). This clonotype originated in a woman aged 60-70 years who had recovered from COVID-19. The chain has TRBV4-1 and TRBJ2-3; TRBD2 aligns across 9 bases. In nucleotides, the CDR3 is TGCGCCAGCAGCCCGACGAGCGGGGGGATCACGGATACGCAGTATTTT. Translation gives CASSPTSGGITDTQYF.